This T cell receptor beta chain was documented in a study of OX40 agonist ivuxolimab in advanced cancers. Background on the whole study: Ivuxolimab, which targeted the costimulatory receptor OX40 (CD134), was an agonistic, fully human IgG2 monoclonal antibody. Intravenous ivuxolimab was administered to patients every 2 weeks at six dose levels: 0.01, 0.1, 0.3, 1.5, 3 and 10 mg/kg. Of the roughly 51 patients in dose escalation, around 20 had hepatocellular carcinoma, some 15 had melanoma, 9 had renal cell carcinoma and 9 had head and neck cancer. In the dose-escalation cohort, 82.7% of patients were male, and the mean age was 60 years with a range of roughly 20 to 85. Patients were allowed to have had prior anti-PD-1, anti-PD-L1 or anti-CTLA-4 therapy, and 40% of the dose-escalation patients had previously received checkpoint inhibitors. Partial responses occurred in three dose-escalation patients, of whom one had hepatocellular carcinoma and two had cutaneous melanoma. The purpose of peripheral TCRbeta sequencing was to test whether ivuxolimab changed TCR sequence diversity and led to clonal T-cell expansion. The paper reports the monotherapy dose-escalation portion (N of about 54 patients) of the phase I ivuxolimab trial.

The trial excluded patients who had a history of autoimmune disease or were on systemic immunosuppression. Peripheral blood for TCR sequencing was collected from all dose cohorts at baseline, on cycle 4 day 1, and on cycle 7 day 1. The samples were drawn from a first-in-human, open-label, multicenter phase I dose-escalation trial of ivuxolimab. The trial enrolled adults with locally advanced or metastatic head and neck squamous cell, hepatocellular, melanoma or renal cell carcinoma. Before TCR sequencing, CD4+ T cells and CD8+ T cells were sorted from peripheral blood as separate populations. From cysteine to phenylalanine, the CDR3 is 14 amino acids long. The read is trimmed to its CDR3 DNA, 42 bases read in frame from base 1. The germline V gene gives CDR1 as SNHLY and CDR2 as FYNNEI. About this clone itself: Its antigen has not been determined. Base quality data are lacking; no much larger clone is found one base away.

Points the paper makes about the study in general: Low levels of normalized T-cell clonal expansion were also seen in some nonresponding patients. The antigen specificity of the peripheral T cells that underwent clonal expansion was not determined. In the 0.1-3.0 mg/kg groups, partial responders had among the lowest normalized peripheral clonal expansion, particularly in CD8+ T cells. On average, CD8+ T cells showed more expanded clones than CD4+ T cells after ivuxolimab. At doses of 0.1 to 3.0 mg/kg, clonal expansion of both CD4+ and CD8+ T cells in blood was seen between baseline and week 6.

Genomic DNA was isolated from the sorted cells so that the TCRbeta CDR3 region could be sequenced. The immunoSEQ Assay was used for sequencing of TCRbeta CDR3 regions. TCRdb took this table from immuneACCESS and kept in-frame rearrangements with V and J called. Such tables lack part of the clones; where checked against another copy, unresolved V genes explain under half of the gap, and the rest is unexplained. The sample table shows over 40,000 clones, and roughly 87% are seen once. The ten largest clonotypes hold around 15% of the sample. The sequence was obtained from an adult with an advanced solid tumor such as melanoma, head and neck, liver or kidney cancer. Here the sequenced sample was CD4+ or CD8+ T cells sorted from blood, taken in a trial of the OX40 agonist ivuxolimab. The V and J segments used are TRBV2 and TRBJ2-5, with 8 bases matching TRBD2. The DNA end is a closer match to TRBJ2-7, so the J assignment may be wrong. The sequenced DNA: TGTGCCAGCAGGCAAGCGGGAGCCGTGTACGAGCAGTACTTC. Its protein product is CASRQAGAVYEQYF.